This T cell receptor (beta chain) was obtained from a study of T cells in Graves' hyperthyroidism and ophthalmopathy. In the study overall: Specimen type is peripheral blood, collected at initial diagnosis prior to any treatment.

Amplified TCR beta CDR3 regions came from RNA transcripts. An initial round of RT-PCR targeting the TCR CDR3 relied on the HTBI primer set. One entry per CDR3 protein results from TCRdb running MiXCR on the multiplex PCR reads. The sample lists a few hundred thousand distinct CDR3 sequences, about 15% occurring once. Trimming removed 3 bases at V and 0 bases at J, with 21 bases between. The V gene's germline CDR1 is SGHDT and CDR2 YYEEEE. This CDR3 contains 18 residues. The specimen sequenced was blood. The origin of this receptor is a woman in her 30s with Graves' hyperthyroidism. The rearrangement joins TRBV5-6 to TRBJ1-1; a possible D gene is TRBD1 (6 bases). The CDR3 reads CASSSTTRGVTLNTEAFF. CDR3 sequence (DNA): TGTGCCAGCAGCTCTACGACCAGGGGTGTCACTCTGAACACTGAAGCTTTCTTT.